Below are 4 T cell receptor beta chains sequenced from a single sample in a study of T cell responses to AZD1222 COVID-19 vaccine. TCRdb keeps only in-frame clones here, not all; method: immunoSEQ multiplex PCR. The sample carries roughly 190,000 clones, approximately 91% recorded once. This specimen consisted of peripheral blood, obtained on day 0 of AZD1222 vaccination. These receptors were collected from an adult in good health.

The chain joins TRBV5-6 to TRBJ2-2; unclear D gene. V gave up 4 bases and J gave up 0 bases, with 16 bases separating them. Germline loops: CDR1 SGHDT, CDR2 YYEEEE. The CDR3 spans 17 residues. CDR3 in DNA: TGTGCCAGCAGCCTATTTCTGGCCAACCCGAACACCGGGGAGCTGTTTTTT. Translation: CASSLFLANPNTGELFF.

V gene TRBV28 combines with J gene TRBJ1-3; the match to TRBD1 covers 7 bases. Germline V gene sequence: CDR1 MDHEN, CDR2 SYDVKM. V lost 3 bases, J lost 4 bases, and 12 bases stayed unmatched. The CDR3 contains 17 residues. This CDR3 reads CASSFHTGDPGGNTIYF. DNA for the CDR3: TGTGCCAGCAGTTTTCACACAGGGGACCCGGGGGGAAACACCATATATTTT.

This chain joins TRBV27 and TRBJ2-3; D uncertain. Germline V gene data show CDR1 as MNHEY and CDR2 as SMNVEV (reference sequence). The CDR3 extends over 14 amino acids. The V end was cut by 3 bases, the J end by 1 base, with 8 bases between. In DNA, the CDR3 is TGTGCCAGCAGTTTTCAGGTGGGCACAGATACGCAGTATTTT. It yields the protein CASSFQVGTDTQYF.

The chain couples TRBV4-3 to TRBJ2-1; unclear D gene. Per germline, CDR1 LGHNA and CDR2 YSLEER. Trimming took 0 bases from V and 0 from J, leaving 9 bases between them. The CDR3 runs to 16 residues. The CDR3 sequence is CASSQEPGSSYNEQFF. In nucleotides, the CDR3 is TGCGCCAGCAGCCAAGAGCCGGGCTCCTCCTACAATGAGCAGTTCTTC.